The rows below give T cell receptor beta chains drawn from one sample of a study of CD8+CD57+ T cells in acquired aplastic anemia. TCRdb passed the reads through MiXCR, listing each CDR3 protein once. The data contain a few hundred thousand distinct CDR3 sequences, approximately 55% of them singletons. Sequences were obtained from sorted CD4+, CD8+, or CD8+CD57+ T cells (not recorded which) from PBMCs. These TCRs come from a human donor with severe aplastic anemia or a healthy control (not recorded which). Both conserved end residues are part of each CDR3. Each record gives: V gene, J gene, D gene, clone size, CDR3 protein, CDR3 DNA. A D gene is named only where the DNA matches it firmly. Some rows have no size entry. The others give once, few or many, or a class for an expanded clone.

>TRBV12-3/TRBV12-4|TRBJ1-6|.|.
CASSSTRGVLGSPLHF
TGTGCCAGCAGTTCAACTCGGGGGGTCCTCGGTTCACCCCTCCACTTT
>TRBV6-4|TRBJ1-1|TRBD1|many
CASSARGTGDTEAFF
TGTGCCAGCAGCGCCCGAGGGACAGGGGACACTGAAGCTTTCTTT
>TRBV19|TRBJ1-2|.|many
CASTAGQIHYGYTF
TGTGCCAGTACCGCCGGACAGATTCACTATGGCTACACCTTC
>TRBV18|TRBJ1-2|TRBD1|.
CASSRDRGRWTYGYTF
TGTGCCAGCTCCCGGGACAGGGGGCGCTGGACCTATGGCTACACCTTC
>TRBV12-3/TRBV12-4|TRBJ2-2|.|.
CASSRTGPSNIGELFF
TGTGCCAGCAGTCGAACCGGGCCATCGAACATCGGGGAGCTGTTTTTT
>TRBV12-3/TRBV12-4|TRBJ2-7|.|.
CASSTLYEQYF
TGTGCCAGCAGTACCCTCTACGAGCAGTACTTC
>TRBV9|TRBJ1-6|.|.
CASSVATGNSPLHF
TGTGCCAGCAGCGTAGCTACAGGGAATTCACCCCTCCACTTT
>TRBV7-3|TRBJ2-1|TRBD2|.
CASSLAWLFQREHYNEQFF
TGTGCCAGCAGCTTAGCCTGGCTTTTCCAGCGGGAGCACTACAATGAGCAGTTCTTC
>TRBV4-1|TRBJ2-7|.|.
CAGSQVGEQYF
TGCGCCGGCAGCCAAGTGGGGGAGCAGTACTTC
>TRBV7-2|TRBJ1-3|.|.
CASSPPSWTAGNTIYF
TGTGCCAGCAGCCCCCCCTCTTGGACAGCTGGAAACACCATATATTTT
>TRBV11-2|TRBJ1-1|.|few
CASSHNRRPQTEAFF
TGTGCCAGCAGCCATAACAGGCGCCCTCAAACTGAAGCTTTCTTT
>TRBV25-1|TRBJ1-4|TRBD1|.
CASSESWTGGHNEKLFF
TGTGCCAGCAGTGAATCCTGGACAGGGGGCCATAATGAAAAACTGTTTTTT
>TRBV7-6|TRBJ2-5|.|many
CASSETRGSQETQYF
TGTGCCAGCAGCGAAACCCGGGGGAGCCAAGAGACCCAGTACTTC
>TRBV5-6|TRBJ2-3|.|many
CASTGPGPRTDTQYF
TGTGCCAGCACAGGACCGGGGCCACGCACAGATACGCAGTATTTT
>TRBV7-6|TRBJ2-4|.|many
CASSLSGTGGVVTGIQYF
TGTGCCAGCAGCTTAAGCGGGACAGGAGGAGTTGTTACGGGCATTCAGTACTTC
>TRBV10-3|TRBJ2-7|TRBD2|.
CAISPQGGHYEQYF
TGTGCCATCAGCCCGCAGGGAGGGCACTACGAGCAGTACTTC
>TRBV4-3|TRBJ2-6|TRBD2|many
CASSQDLGGRARGANVLTF
TGCGCCAGCAGCCAAGATCTTGGCGGGAGGGCCAGGGGGGCCAACGTCCTGACTTTC
>TRBV7-8|TRBJ2-5|.|.
CASSRRLQETQYF
TGTGCCAGTAGTCGTAGGCTCCAAGAGACCCAGTACTTC
>TRBV29-1|TRBJ1-4|TRBD1|many
CSVQTGGNEKLFF
TGCAGCGTGCAAACAGGGGGGAATGAAAAACTGTTTTTT
>TRBV20-1|TRBJ2-7|.|few
CSASGGPSYEQYF
TGCAGTGCTAGCGGGGGGCCATCCTACGAGCAGTACTTC
>TRBV7-8|TRBJ2-7|.|few
CASSHSRVGYEQYF
TGTGCCAGCAGCCACTCGAGGGTGGGTTACGAGCAGTACTTC
>TRBV3-1|TRBJ2-1|TRBD2|many
CASSQASGADNEQFF
TGTGCCAGCAGCCAGGCTAGCGGGGCAGACAATGAGCAGTTCTTC